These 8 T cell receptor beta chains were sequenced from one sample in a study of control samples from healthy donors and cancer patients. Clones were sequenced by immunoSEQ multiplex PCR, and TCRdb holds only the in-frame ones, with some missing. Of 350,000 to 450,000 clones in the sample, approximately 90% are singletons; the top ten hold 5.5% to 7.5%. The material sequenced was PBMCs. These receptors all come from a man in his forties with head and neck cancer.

The CDR3 DNA follows: TGTGCCACTACAGACAAACCTGGGGCCAAAAACATTCAGTACTTC. The encoded protein is CATTDKPGAKNIQYF. This chain uses TRBV19 with TRBJ2-4; no clear D. Trimming stripped 10 bases from V and 1 base from J, with 17 bases between. The CDR3 spans 15 residues. In germline, CDR1 is LNHDA, CDR2 SQIVND (reference sequence).

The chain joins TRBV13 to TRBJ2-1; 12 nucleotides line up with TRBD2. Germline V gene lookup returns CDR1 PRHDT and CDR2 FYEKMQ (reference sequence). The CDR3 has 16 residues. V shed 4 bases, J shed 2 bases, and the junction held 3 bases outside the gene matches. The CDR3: CASSSSGRGPYNEQFF. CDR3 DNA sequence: TGTGCCAGCAGCTCTAGCGGGAGGGGCCCCTACAATGAGCAGTTCTTC.

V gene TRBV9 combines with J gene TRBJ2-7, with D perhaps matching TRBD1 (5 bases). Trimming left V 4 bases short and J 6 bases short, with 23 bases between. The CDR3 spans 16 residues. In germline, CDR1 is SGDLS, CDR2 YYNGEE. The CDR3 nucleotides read TGTGCCAGCAGCTCGATGGACAATCAGTGGGTTACCGAGCAGTACTTC. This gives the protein CASSSMDNQWVTEQYF.

The CDR3 sequence: CASSLGDSRSYNEQFF. Written as DNA, the CDR3 is TGTGCCAGCAGTTTAGGGGACTCTCGCTCCTACAATGAGCAGTTCTTC. This rearrangement joins TRBV28 to TRBJ2-1; the D gene is possibly TRBD2 (6 bases). This CDR3 has 16 amino acids. CDR1 and CDR2 (germline): MDHEN, SYDVKM. The ends were cut back, 2 bases at V and 0 bases at J, with 11 bases in the middle. Based on the CDR3 plus reference TRBV28 and TRBJ2-1, the full variable domain is DVKVTQSSRYLVKRTGEKVFLECVQDMDHENMFWYRQDPGLGLRLIYFSYDVKMKEKGDIPEGYSVSREKKERFSLILESASTNQTSMYLCASSLGDSRSYNEQFFGPGTRLTVL.

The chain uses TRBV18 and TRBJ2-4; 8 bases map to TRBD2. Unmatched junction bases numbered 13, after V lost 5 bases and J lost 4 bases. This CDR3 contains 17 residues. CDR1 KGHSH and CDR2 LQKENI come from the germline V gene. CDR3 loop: CASSFYISREGKNIQYF. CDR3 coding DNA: TGTGCCAGCTCATTCTATATCTCTCGGGAGGGGAAAAACATTCAGTACTTC. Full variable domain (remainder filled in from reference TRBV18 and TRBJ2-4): NAGVMQNPRHLVRRRGQEARLRCSPMKGHSHVYWYRQLPEEGLKFMVYLQKENIIDESGMPKERFSAEFPKEGPSILRIQQVVRGDSAAYFCASSFYISREGKNIQYFGAGTRLSVL.

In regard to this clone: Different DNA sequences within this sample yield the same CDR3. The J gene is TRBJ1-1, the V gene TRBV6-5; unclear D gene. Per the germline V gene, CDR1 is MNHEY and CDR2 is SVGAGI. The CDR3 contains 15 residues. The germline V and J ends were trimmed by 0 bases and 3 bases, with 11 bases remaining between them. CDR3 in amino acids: CASSYSWGGDTEAFF. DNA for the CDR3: TGTGCCAGCAGTTACTCGTGGGGAGGAGACACTGAAGCTTTCTTT.

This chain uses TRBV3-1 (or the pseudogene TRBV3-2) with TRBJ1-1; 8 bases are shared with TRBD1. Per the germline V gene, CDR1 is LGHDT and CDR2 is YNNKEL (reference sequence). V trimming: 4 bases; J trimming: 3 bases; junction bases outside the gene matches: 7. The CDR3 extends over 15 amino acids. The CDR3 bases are TGTGCCAGCAGCCGAACAACAGGGGGGGACACTGAAGCTTTCTTT. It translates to CASSRTTGGDTEAFF.

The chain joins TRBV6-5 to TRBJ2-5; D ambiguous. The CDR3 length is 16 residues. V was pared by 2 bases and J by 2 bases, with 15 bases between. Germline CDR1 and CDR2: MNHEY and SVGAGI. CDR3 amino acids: CASSYGPSPGQETQYF. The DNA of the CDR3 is TGTGCCAGCAGTTACGGTCCCTCCCCTGGGCAAGAGACCCAGTACTTC.